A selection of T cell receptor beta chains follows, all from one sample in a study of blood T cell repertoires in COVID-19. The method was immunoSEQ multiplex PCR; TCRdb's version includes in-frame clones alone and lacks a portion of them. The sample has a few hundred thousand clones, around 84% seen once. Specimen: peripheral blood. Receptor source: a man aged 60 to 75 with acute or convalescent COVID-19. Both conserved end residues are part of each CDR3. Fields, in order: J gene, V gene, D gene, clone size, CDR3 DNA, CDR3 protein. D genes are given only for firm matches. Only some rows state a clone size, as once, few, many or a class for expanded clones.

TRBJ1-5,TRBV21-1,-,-,TGTGCCAGCAGCAAAGGGTTTTCGGTACAGGGAAATCAGCCCCAGCATTTT,CASSKGFSVQGNQPQHF
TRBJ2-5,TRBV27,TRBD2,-,TGTGCCAGCAGTCCCTACCCCGGGGGGGCCGGTGAGACCCAGTACTTC,CASSPYPGGAGETQYF
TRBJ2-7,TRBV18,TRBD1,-,TGTGCCAGCTCACTACAGGGGAGCGAGCAGTACTTC,CASSLQGSEQYF
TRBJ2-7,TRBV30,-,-,TGTGCCTGGAGTTCAGGGGGGAGTTCGTACGAGCAGTACTTC,CAWSSGGSSYEQYF
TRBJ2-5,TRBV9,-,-,TGTGCCAGCAGCCCCGGGGGGCGGACCCAAGAGACCCAGTACTTC,CASSPGGRTQETQYF
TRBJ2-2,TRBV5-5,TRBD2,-,TGTGCCAGCAGCCCCCCCCGGGGGGGCGGCACCGGGGAGCTGTTTTTT,CASSPPRGGGTGELFF
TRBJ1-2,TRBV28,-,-,TGTGCCAGCAGTTTATCCCGGACTCTGGGGGGCTACACCTTC,CASSLSRTLGGYTF
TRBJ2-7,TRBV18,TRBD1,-,TGTGCCAGCTCACCACTCGGGCAGGGGGCGCGAAAGAACGAGCAGTACTTC,CASSPLGQGARKNEQYF
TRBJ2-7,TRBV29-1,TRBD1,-,TGCAGCGTTGGGGACAGTAGTTACGAGCAGTACTTC,CSVGDSSYEQYF
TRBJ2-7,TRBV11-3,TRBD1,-,TGTGCCAGCAGCCAGGGACAGGGCACTTTGTCCTACGAGCAGTACTTC,CASSQGQGTLSYEQYF
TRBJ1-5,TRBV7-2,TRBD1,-,TGTGCCAGCAGCTTAGAGGGGGCCGGGCAGCCCCAGCATTTT,CASSLEGAGQPQHF
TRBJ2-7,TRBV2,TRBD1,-,TGTGCCAGCAGTGAACTCGGACAGGGTGTTTACGAGCAGTACTTC,CASSELGQGVYEQYF
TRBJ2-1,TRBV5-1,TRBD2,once,TGCGCCAGCAGCTCTATGAGGACTAGCGGATACAATGAGCAGTTCTTC,CASSSMRTSGYNEQFF
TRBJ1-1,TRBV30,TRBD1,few,TGTGCCTGGATGACAGGGGTTATGAACACTGAAGCTTTCTTT,CAWMTGVMNTEAFF
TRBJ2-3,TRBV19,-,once,TGTGCCAGTAAACCAGGGAGGGGGACAAAAGATACGCAGTATTTT,CASKPGRGTKDTQYF
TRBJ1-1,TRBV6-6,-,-,TGTGCCAGCAGTTCTTTAATGAACACTGAAGCTTTCTTT,CASSSLMNTEAFF
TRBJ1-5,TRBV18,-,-,TGTGCCAGCTCACCACTTCGACAGGCAGGGCAGCCCCAGCATTTT,CASSPLRQAGQPQHF
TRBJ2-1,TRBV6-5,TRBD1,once,TGTGCCAGCACTACCGGGACAGGGTACTACAATGAGCAGTTCTTC,CASTTGTGYYNEQFF
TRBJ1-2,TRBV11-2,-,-,TGTGCCAGCAGCTTATCCGGGGGAACTAACTATGGCTACACCTTC,CASSLSGGTNYGYTF
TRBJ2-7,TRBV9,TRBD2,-,TGTGCCAGCAGCATAAGACCAAGCGGGGGGGGCTACGAGCAGTACTTC,CASSIRPSGGGYEQYF
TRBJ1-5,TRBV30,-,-,TGTGCCTGGGCCCAGGGAAATAGCAATCAGCCCCAGCATTTT,CAWAQGNSNQPQHF
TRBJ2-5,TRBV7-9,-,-,TGTGCCAGCACCTTACGGGGGGCCGTTAGAGAGACCCAGTACTTC,CASTLRGAVRETQYF
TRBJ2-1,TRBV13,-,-,TGTGCCAGCGCCCTCACTCCTCATGAGCAGTTCTTC,CASALTPHEQFF
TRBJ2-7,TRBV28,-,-,TGTGCCAGCAGACGGGAAGGAACCTCCTACGAGCAGTACTTC,CASRREGTSYEQYF
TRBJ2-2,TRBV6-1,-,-,TGTGCCAGCAGTGAGGTCAGGGACGGGGAGCTGTTTTTT,CASSEVRDGELFF
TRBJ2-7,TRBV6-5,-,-,TGTGCCAGCAGTTTGGTCACAGGGCGAAGAGGGCAGTACTTC,CASSLVTGRRGQYF
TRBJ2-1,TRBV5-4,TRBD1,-,TGTGCCAGCAGCCGCCGGGACAGAGTATTCTACAATGAGCAGTTCTTC,CASSRRDRVFYNEQFF
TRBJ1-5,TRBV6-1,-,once,TGTGCCAGCAGTGAAGGACGGCTAGGAACGTTTAGCAATCAGCCCCAGCATTTT,CASSEGRLGTFSNQPQHF
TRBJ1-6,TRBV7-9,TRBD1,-,TGTGCCAGCAGCCCCCAGGGACAGGGGCAGAGTAATTCACCCCTCCACTTT,CASSPQGQGQSNSPLHF
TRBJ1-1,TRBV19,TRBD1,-,TGTGCCAGTAGTAAGGACAGGGCTCGTGAAGCTTTCTTT,CASSKDRAREAFF
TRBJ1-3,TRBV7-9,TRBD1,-,TGTGCCAGCAGCGTTACAGGGGGCGGGCCTGGAAACACCATATATTTT,CASSVTGGGPGNTIYF
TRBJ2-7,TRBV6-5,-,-,TGTGCCAGCAAGGGGGGGGGCGCCTACGAGCAGTACTTC,CASKGGGAYEQYF
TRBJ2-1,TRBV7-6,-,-,TGTGCCAGCAGCCCAACGATTAGCTCCTACAATGAGCAGTTCTTC,CASSPTISSYNEQFF
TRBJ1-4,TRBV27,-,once,TGTGCCAGCAGAACGGCGGGGACCGAGAATGAAAAACTGTTTTTT,CASRTAGTENEKLFF
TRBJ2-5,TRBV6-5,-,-,TGTGCCAGCAGGAGCAGGCACTTTAAAGAGACCCAGTACTTC,CASRSRHFKETQYF
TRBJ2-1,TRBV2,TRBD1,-,TGTGCCAGCAGAAATCAGGGGGCGTTCGATGAGCAGTTCTTC,CASRNQGAFDEQFF
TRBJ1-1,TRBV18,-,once,TGTGCCAGCTCCCCTCCAATATCGGGTACAGGAGCTTTCTTT,CASSPPISGTGAFF
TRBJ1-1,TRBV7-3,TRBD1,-,TGTGCCAGCAGCTTAAAGGCAGGGGGCTCTGAAGCTTTCTTT,CASSLKAGGSEAFF
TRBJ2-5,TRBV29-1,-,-,TGCAGCGTTGAAGGAGGCAGGGAGGAGATCCAAGAGACCCAGTACTTC,CSVEGGREEIQETQYF
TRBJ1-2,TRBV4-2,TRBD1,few,TGTGCCAGCAGCTCGACAGGGGGCGGGTGGTATGGCTACACCTTC,CASSSTGGGWYGYTF
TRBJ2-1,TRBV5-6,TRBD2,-,TGTGCCAGCAGCTGGACTAGCGGGGACAATGAGCAGTTCTTC,CASSWTSGDNEQFF
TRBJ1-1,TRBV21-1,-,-,TGTGCCAGCAGCAAAGCGCCTAGGTCGATGAACACTGAAGCTTTCTTT,CASSKAPRSMNTEAFF
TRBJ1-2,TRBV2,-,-,TGTGCCAGCAGTCCTGACAGGAACTATGGCTACACCTTC,CASSPDRNYGYTF
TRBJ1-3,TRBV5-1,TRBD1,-,TGCGCCAGCAGCTTGACGGACAGGGCCCCTGGAAACACCATATATTTT,CASSLTDRAPGNTIYF
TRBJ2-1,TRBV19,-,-,TGTGCCAGTAGTTCAGGGGTGGGTGAGCAGTTCTTC,CASSSGVGEQFF
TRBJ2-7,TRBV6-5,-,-,TGTGCCAGCAGCAATCGGGGGGCAGATACAGACGAGCAGTACTTC,CASSNRGADTDEQYF
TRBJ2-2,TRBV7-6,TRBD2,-,TGTGCCAGCAGCTTAGCCCTAGCGGGGGATCCAACCGGGGAGCTGTTTTTT,CASSLALAGDPTGELFF
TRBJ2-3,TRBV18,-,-,TGTGCCAGCTCACCTCGGGACAAACTCGTAGATACGCAGTATTTT,CASSPRDKLVDTQYF